The rows below give T cell receptor beta chains drawn from one sample of a study of T-cell memory formation after mild COVID-19. TCRdb itself ran the 5' RACE reads through MiXCR, one entry per CDR3 protein. The sample holds under 250,000 distinct CDR3 sequences, approximately 9% seen once. Material for sequencing was PBMCs or a T cell subset sorted from them (not recorded which). Source of these receptors: a young man who had mild COVID-19 (a few samples of this study predate the infection). Cell type and time point are not known. The CDR3 runs from the conserved cysteine through the conserved F or W. A D gene is named only where the DNA matches it firmly. Clone size is not always given. Where it is, it says once, few, many or a class for expanded clones.

DNA | CDR3 | D | J | V | size
TGTGCCATCAGTGAGAGGGGGACAGGGCAAGAGACCCAGTACTTC | CAISERGTGQETQYF | TRBD1 | TRBJ2-5 | TRBV10-3 | -
TGTGCCAGCAGCTTGGAAGGCTTCCAAGAGACCCAGTACTTC | CASSLEGFQETQYF | - | TRBJ2-5 | TRBV5-4 | few
TGCAGTGCGTTGAGGCAGGGGTATAATTCACCCCTCCACTTT | CSALRQGYNSPLHF | - | TRBJ1-6 | TRBV20-1 | many
TGTGCCATCAGTGTAGACGGAGGTCTTTACACCTTC | CAISVDGGLYTF | - | TRBJ1-2 | TRBV10-3 | -
TGTGCCAGCAGCCTGGGACAGACCACCGGGGAGCTGTTTTTT | CASSLGQTTGELFF | TRBD1 | TRBJ2-2 | TRBV7-9 | -
TGTGCCAGCAGCAGATCCAGGGTCCAGCAAGAGACCCAGTACTTC | CASSRSRVQQETQYF | - | TRBJ2-5 | TRBV7-2 | few
TGTGCCAGCAGCCTGGGACTAGCGGGGGGTGTTCGCACAGATACGCAGTATTTT | CASSLGLAGGVRTDTQYF | TRBD2 | TRBJ2-3 | TRBV11-2 | -
TGTGCCAGCCGGACAGGGTGGCAGCCCCAGCATTTT | CASRTGWQPQHF | TRBD1 | TRBJ1-5 | TRBV6-1 | -
TGTGCCAGCAGTACAGGGACGGAGACCCAGTACTTC | CASSTGTETQYF | - | TRBJ2-5 | TRBV14 | few
TGTGCCTGGAGTCGAAGGTTGACCGAGCAGTTCTTC | CAWSRRLTEQFF | - | TRBJ2-1 | TRBV30 | -
TGTGCCAGCAGCAAAGGACAGGGGAAGAGTTCTGATACGCAGTATTTT | CASSKGQGKSSDTQYF | TRBD1 | TRBJ2-3 | TRBV5-4 | many
TGTGCCAGCAGTTGGGGGACCAAAGAGACCCAGTACTTC | CASSWGTKETQYF | - | TRBJ2-5 | TRBV6-6 | -
TGTGCCAGCAGCTATACTAGCGCTCACTCAGATACGCAGTATTTT | CASSYTSAHSDTQYF | TRBD2 | TRBJ2-3 | TRBV7-9 | few
TGTGCCAGCAGTGTCCGCTGGTCCCCCGATTCTGGAGATACGCAGTATTTT | CASSVRWSPDSGDTQYF | - | TRBJ2-3 | TRBV2 | -
TGTGCCATCAGCGATACAGCCTCTGGGGCCAACGTCCTGACTTTC | CAISDTASGANVLTF | - | TRBJ2-6 | TRBV10-3 | few
TGTGCCAGCATCCCTTCTGCAGACAGGGATTACTATGGCTACACCTTC | CASIPSADRDYYGYTF | TRBD1 | TRBJ1-2 | TRBV11-2 | -
TGTGCCACCAGTGACCCCGGGACAGGGATGTCCAATGAGCAGTTCTTC | CATSDPGTGMSNEQFF | TRBD1 | TRBJ2-1 | TRBV24-1 | few
TGTGCCAGCAGTCGACTAGGCGGGTCGGAGACCCAGTACTTC | CASSRLGGSETQYF | - | TRBJ2-5 | TRBV6-5 | few
TGTGCTAGCTCCGGGACAGGGGAAGATACGCAGTATTTT | CASSGTGEDTQYF | TRBD1 | TRBJ2-3 | TRBV7-7 | many
TGTGCCAGCAGCCCCGGGACAGTCAATGAAAAACTGTTTTTT | CASSPGTVNEKLFF | TRBD1 | TRBJ1-4 | TRBV12-3/TRBV12-4 | few
TGTGCCAGCAGCTTAGCTAACAGGAACACTGAAGCTTTCTTT | CASSLANRNTEAFF | - | TRBJ1-1 | TRBV7-9 | -
TGTGCCAGCAGCCAAGAAGGTAACCGCGGGTACGAGCAGTACTTC | CASSQEGNRGYEQYF | - | TRBJ2-7 | TRBV4-2 | few
TGTGCCAGCAGGCGGTTGGGCTCTGGAAACACCATATATTTT | CASRRLGSGNTIYF | - | TRBJ1-3 | TRBV7-2 | -
TGTGCCAGCAGCCACCGGGGCGGAAATGAGCAGTTCTTC | CASSHRGGNEQFF | - | TRBJ2-1 | TRBV3-1 | few
TGTGCCAGCAGCACGGATCTGGTCGGCTACACCTTC | CASSTDLVGYTF | - | TRBJ1-2 | TRBV7-9 | -
TGTGCCAGCAGCATGAGACAGGGAGTAATGCAGCCCCAGCATTTT | CASSMRQGVMQPQHF | TRBD1 | TRBJ1-5 | TRBV7-2 | -
TGTGCCAGCCTAAAGGACGGGTTTCACACAGATACGCAGTATTTT | CASLKDGFHTDTQYF | - | TRBJ2-3 | TRBV2 | few
TGCAGCGTTAAAAGACTAGCCGAAAGCACAGATACGCAGTATTTT | CSVKRLAESTDTQYF | TRBD2 | TRBJ2-3 | TRBV29-1 | -
TGCGCCAGCAGCTCAAACAGCGGGGGCTCCTACAATGAGCAGTTCTTC | CASSSNSGGSYNEQFF | TRBD2 | TRBJ2-1 | TRBV5-1 | -
TGTGCCAGCAGCTTTTCCTACACCGGGGAGCTGTTTTTT | CASSFSYTGELFF | - | TRBJ2-2 | TRBV5-6 | few
TGTGCCAGCAGCCCCTTTTCCACCACCTCGAGTGAAAAACTGTTTTTT | CASSPFSTTSSEKLFF | - | TRBJ1-4 | TRBV7-9 | -
TGTGCCAGCAGTCCCGGGACAGGGGAGAATACGCAGTATTTT | CASSPGTGENTQYF | TRBD1 | TRBJ2-3 | TRBV12-3/TRBV12-4 | many
TGTGCCAGCAACCCGTCTCAAACAGGAACAGATACGCAGTATTTT | CASNPSQTGTDTQYF | - | TRBJ2-3 | TRBV4-2 | few
TGTGCCATCAGTGGCCCCCGGGGGAACACAGATACGCAGTATTTT | CAISGPRGNTDTQYF | - | TRBJ2-3 | TRBV10-3 | few
TGCAGTGCTAGGCAGGGGGACAATGAGCAGTTCTTC | CSARQGDNEQFF | TRBD1 | TRBJ2-1 | TRBV20-1 | few
TGTGCCAGCAGCGCGGACAGAAACACAGATACGCAGTATTTT | CASSADRNTDTQYF | - | TRBJ2-3 | TRBV9 | many
TGTGCCAGTAGTCCCCGACCGTACAATGAGCAGTTCTTC | CASSPRPYNEQFF | - | TRBJ2-1 | TRBV19 | few
TGTGCCAGCAGCCAAGACCCTAACGAATTGGATGAGCAGTTCTTC | CASSQDPNELDEQFF | - | TRBJ2-1 | TRBV4-2 | few
TGTGCCAGCAGCTTAGCGCCGGGGGCCAGTCAGCCCCAGCATTTT | CASSLAPGASQPQHF | - | TRBJ1-5 | TRBV7-2 | many
TGTGCCAGCAGCTCCTTAGCGGGGGCCGGGGGCATTCAGTACTTC | CASSSLAGAGGIQYF | TRBD2 | TRBJ2-4 | TRBV6-2/TRBV6-3 | -
TGTGCCAGCAGCTTAGCCTCCCTAGGACTAGCGGGGGGGTACAATGAGCAGTTCTTC | CASSLASLGLAGGYNEQFF | TRBD2 | TRBJ2-1 | TRBV11-2 | -
TGTGCCAGCAGTTTTGGGGTGGGGGGTGGCTACACCTTC | CASSFGVGGGYTF | - | TRBJ1-2 | TRBV27 | few
TGTGCCAGCTCACCACGGGAGGGCTACACCTTC | CASSPREGYTF | - | TRBJ1-2 | TRBV18 | -
TGTGCCAGCAAAACAGGGGAGGGGTCCTACGAGCAGTACTTC | CASKTGEGSYEQYF | - | TRBJ2-7 | TRBV3-1 | few
TGCAGTGCTAGGGCCGGGACTAGCGGGGGGGCCATACCCTACGAGCAGTACTTC | CSARAGTSGGAIPYEQYF | TRBD2 | TRBJ2-7 | TRBV20-1 | few
TGTGCCATCAGTGATCTGGCAGACGAAAAACTGTTTTTT | CAISDLADEKLFF | - | TRBJ1-4 | TRBV10-3 | few
TGTGCCAGCAGACTCACAGGGGACAATGAGCAGTTCTTC | CASRLTGDNEQFF | TRBD1 | TRBJ2-1 | TRBV6-5 | -
TGCGCCAGCAGCCAAGACAGTGGTGGGGCCGGGGAGCTGTTTTTT | CASSQDSGGAGELFF | - | TRBJ2-2 | TRBV4-1 | medium-sized
TGTGCCAGCAGCCTTCACAATGAGCAGTTCTTC | CASSLHNEQFF | - | TRBJ2-1 | TRBV3-1 | many
TGTGCCAGCAGTTTATCGGGGGACTACTACGAGCAGTACTTC | CASSLSGDYYEQYF | TRBD2 | TRBJ2-7 | TRBV27 | -
TGTGCCAGCAGCTCCCGCCAACAATGGGGGCATCAGTTCTTC | CASSSRQQWGHQFF | - | TRBJ2-1 | TRBV5-6 | many
TGTGCCAGCAGCCAGAATCTTGGGCAAGAGACCCAGTACTTC | CASSQNLGQETQYF | - | TRBJ2-5 | TRBV4-2 | many
TGCGCCAGCAGCCATTTAGTAGCGGGGGGGCCTGACAATGAGCAGTTCTTC | CASSHLVAGGPDNEQFF | TRBD2 | TRBJ2-1 | TRBV4-3 | once
TGCAGTGCTCAAAATCCCGGGGCCGAACAAGAGACCCAGTACTTC | CSAQNPGAEQETQYF | - | TRBJ2-5 | TRBV20-1 | -
TGTGCCAGCAGCCAAGATAGGGAGCGGGGGTGGGATACGCAGTATTTT | CASSQDRERGWDTQYF | TRBD2 | TRBJ2-3 | TRBV4-2 | -
TGCGCCAGCAGCGTTACAGGGGAAACTGAAGCTTTCTTT | CASSVTGETEAFF | TRBD1 | TRBJ1-1 | TRBV5-1 | many
TGTGCCAGCAGTTTCAGGGGAAACACCGGGGAGCTGTTTTTT | CASSFRGNTGELFF | - | TRBJ2-2 | TRBV12-3/TRBV12-4 | -